This T cell receptor beta chain is from a study of T cells in Graves' hyperthyroidism and ophthalmopathy (dated by TCRdb to between 2018 and 2020). About the investigation overall: Peripheral blood was collected at initial diagnosis, before any treatment. Prospective prediction of ophthalmopathy was tested in an independent validation cohort consisting of 18 to 20 hyperthyroidism patients and 15 or so patients who later progressed to ophthalmopathy. The 80 to 100 discovery patients were randomly divided into training and test sets at a 7:3 ratio. The paper reports TCR Vbeta CDR3 sequencing of some 140 peripheral blood samples: approximately 41 ophthalmopathy, roughly 80 hyperthyroidism and approximately 17 progressor patients. Thyroid tissue and blood T-cell repertoires from six Graves' hyperthyroidism patients were also compared in the study. To identify TCR V-J signatures that set the groups apart, the researchers used a discovery cohort of about a hundred patients, made up of approximately 43 with Graves' ophthalmopathy and around 58 with stable Graves' hyperthyroidism. Following sampling, methimazole starting at 30 mg daily was given to hyperthyroidism patients, and high-dose intravenous methylprednisolone was given to ophthalmopathy patients.

Graves' hyperthyroidism was defined as stable when no progression to ophthalmopathy occurred over 18 months of follow-up. Hyperthyroidism patients were newly diagnosed, had a disease duration of under 2 months, and were aged 18 to 65 years. Patients with uncontrolled infections, other autoimmune diseases, pregnancy or lactation were excluded. Diagnoses were established on the basis of clinical symptoms, serum thyroxine and TRAb, thyroid ultrasound, and orbital computed tomography. PBMCs were separated from under 11 ml of fresh peripheral blood using Ficoll-Paque density gradient centrifugation. Total RNA was extracted with Trizol reagent, and quality was checked on an Agilent 2100 Bioanalyzer. Amplification of TCR beta CDR3 regions was carried out from RNA transcripts. The first round of RT-PCR for the TCR CDR3 was performed with the HTBI primer set and the Qiagen OneStep RT-PCR kit. Libraries were constructed in a second round of multiplex PCR, after which size selection and purification were carried out. Paired-end sequencing of the libraries was performed with 100 bp reads on an Illumina HiSeq2000. As for the authors' bioinformatics: SOAPnuke was used to process the raw data, throwing out any read that contained adapters or uncalled bases, had a mean Phred below 15, or lacked an exact constant-primer or identifier match. High-quality paired reads were merged using COPE v1.2.5, and each unique nucleotide sequence was defined as a clonotype. MiTCR v1.1 was used to align the clonotypes against IMGT TRBV, TRBD and TRBJ reference segments. Only V-J combinations with frequency above 0.0001, covering approximately 99% of repertoires, were analysed. A TCS score was defined as the ratio of F50 (clonal expansion) to E x V (chaos), with BLOSUM62-based TCRdist applied between CDR3 peptides within each V-J. Welch's t-statistics and random forest reduced 500 to 550 V-J features to roughly 13, which were used in a naive Bayes classifier (R e1071). TCRdb trimmed public reads at Q25 via fastp, called clones via MiXCR and kept in-frame beta chains. When rows share a CDR3 protein, they turn into one entry using the most common DNA and genes. What appears here as the V and J calls and clone size reflects TCRdb's work, not the paper's. In all, the sample holds 600,000 to 900,000 distinct CDR3 sequences, and around 17% of those were seen once. Around 7.7% of the sample comes from the top ten.

The CDR3 covers 16 residues, taking in both the cysteine and the phenylalanine. Only the CDR3 portion is preserved as DNA: 48 bases, with reading frame beginning at the first base. Via the germline V gene, CDR1 is ENHRY and CDR2 SYGVKD. At the junction V is shortened by 3 bases and J by 3 bases, with 15 bases in between. Ten or more counts support this clonotype. This receptor's antigen is unknown. No base quality values were provided; no much bigger clone lies one nucleotide off. General findings and caveats noted by the study authors: A 13 V-J signature model separated ophthalmopathy from stable hyperthyroidism, with 87.88% sensitivity and roughly 82% specificity in cross-validation and 80%/75% in testing. In validation, progression to ophthalmopathy was predicted by the model with more than 65% sensitivity and nearly 75% specificity, a median of roughly six months before onset. Blood samples also contained most of the expanded thyroid clonotypes (frequency above 0.001), which suggests that blood repertoires may reflect thyroid immune responses. No statistical method was used to set the sample size in advance, and investigators knew the group allocation.

The rearranged segments are TRBV10-3 and TRBJ2-1; the D segment could be TRBD1, given 5 matching bases. The sample taken for sequencing was blood. This receptor was taken from a man aged 18-30 years with Graves' hyperthyroidism. CDR3 sequence: CAISDPVGQGYNEQFF. The sequenced DNA is TGTGCCATCAGTGACCCGGTTGGGCAGGGCTACAATGAGCAGTTCTTC.